Listed below are T cell receptor beta chains from one sample, sequenced in a study of identical twins. MiXCR was run by TCRdb on the 5' RACE reads, yielding one entry per CDR3 protein. The sample includes about 530,000 distinct CDR3 sequences, about a fifth seen only once; the top ten take 0.4% to 0.6%. This sample was also put to use in a study of yellow fever vaccine responses in identical twins.

The sample taken for sequencing was CD4+ T cells sorted from blood. All receptors derive from a woman between 18 and 30 years old in good health. CDR3s include the opening cysteine and the closing phenylalanine or tryptophan. D genes are given only for firm matches. Expanded clones are given a class, and other clones once, few, many or no size at all.

.,.,TRBJ2-2,TRBV28,19,CASSLLFGRGGGGTGELFF,TGTGCCAGCAGTTTACTTTTTGGCAGGGGGGGAGGTGGCACCGGGGAGCTGTTTTTT
.,.,TRBJ1-1,TRBV10-3,15,CAISDPGQGNTEAFF,TGTGCCATCAGTGACCCGGGGCAGGGAAACACTGAAGCTTTCTTT
.,few,TRBJ2-5,TRBV11-2,15,CASSLVFASQETQYF,TGTGCCAGCAGCTTAGTTTTTGCGAGCCAAGAGACCCAGTACTTC
.,.,TRBJ1-6,TRBV12-3/TRBV12-4,18,CASSLLMLGDTDNSPLHF,TGTGCCAGCAGTTTATTGATGTTGGGGGACACGGATAATTCACCCCTCCACTTT
TRBD2,.,TRBJ2-1,TRBV20-1,13,CSATRTGGDEQFF,TGCAGTGCTACACGGACGGGAGGAGATGAGCAGTTCTTC
.,many,TRBJ2-2,TRBV11-2,15,CASSLDPGGTGELFF,TGTGCCAGCAGCTTAGACCCTGGGGGGACCGGGGAGCTGTTTTTT
TRBD1,.,TRBJ1-2,TRBV6-1,16,CASSEAKGASKNGYTF,TGTGCCAGCAGTGAAGCAAAGGGGGCCAGTAAGAATGGCTACACCTTC
.,few,TRBJ1-6,TRBV10-3,16,CAISESRSWGNSPLHF,TGTGCCATCAGTGAGAGTAGGTCTTGGGGTAATTCACCCCTCCACTTT
TRBD2,.,TRBJ2-7,TRBV10-3,17,CAISESMLGTRVYEQYF,TGTGCCATCAGTGAGTCGATGTTAGGGACTAGGGTCTACGAGCAGTACTTC
.,.,TRBJ2-5,TRBV7-6,12,CASSLFGETQYF,TGTGCCAGCAGCTTATTCGGGGAGACCCAGTACTTC
TRBD2,.,TRBJ2-1,TRBV6-1,14,CASSAPGLAREQFF,TGTGCCAGCAGTGCACCGGGACTAGCGCGGGAACAGTTCTTC
.,.,TRBJ1-3,TRBV5-1,14,CASSPSQTGNTIYF,TGCGCCAGCAGTCCGAGCCAAACTGGAAACACCATATATTTT
TRBD2,.,TRBJ2-5,TRBV7-9,16,CASSLRASGVQETQYF,TGTGCCAGCAGCTTAAGGGCAAGCGGGGTACAAGAGACCCAGTACTTC
TRBD1,.,TRBJ2-1,TRBV4-1,15,CASSPRAGGMNEQFF,TGCGCCAGCAGCCCGCGGGCAGGGGGTATGAATGAGCAGTTCTTC
.,few,TRBJ2-3,TRBV28,16,CASSLPRTYRTDTQYF,TGTGCCAGCAGTTTACCTCGGACTTATCGCACAGATACGCAGTATTTT
.,few,TRBJ2-5,TRBV7-2,14,CASSHGLNQETQYF,TGTGCCAGCAGCCACGGACTAAACCAAGAGACCCAGTACTTC
TRBD2,.,TRBJ2-1,TRBV7-2,17,CTSSLEPSGRLYNEQFF,TGTACCAGCAGCTTAGAGCCTAGCGGGAGATTGTACAATGAGCAGTTCTTC
TRBD1,.,TRBJ2-7,TRBV7-8,15,CASSHYRDRVYEQYF,TGTGCCAGCAGCCACTACCGGGACAGGGTTTACGAGCAGTACTTC
TRBD2,few,TRBJ2-3,TRBV5-1,16,CASGVGLAGATDTQYF,TGCGCCAGCGGAGTCGGACTAGCGGGAGCCACAGATACGCAGTATTTT
.,.,TRBJ2-7,TRBV12-3/TRBV12-4,15,CASIKNLGSSYEQYF,TGTGCCAGCATAAAAAATTTGGGGAGCTCCTACGAGCAGTACTTC
TRBD2,.,TRBJ2-3,TRBV9,17,CASSSEGLAASTDTQYF,TGTGCCAGCAGCTCCGAAGGTCTAGCGGCTAGCACAGATACGCAGTATTTT
TRBD2,few,TRBJ2-1,TRBV7-3,16,CASSLLGLGLGDEQFF,TGTGCCAGCAGCTTATTGGGTTTGGGACTAGGAGATGAGCAGTTCTTC
TRBD1,.,TRBJ2-2,TRBV28,17,CASGEGQGPGNTGELFF,TGTGCCAGCGGCGAGGGACAGGGGCCGGGGAACACCGGGGAGCTGTTTTTT
.,few,TRBJ1-1,TRBV20-1,13,CSAPGDGGTEAFF,TGCAGTGCCCCAGGGGACGGCGGTACTGAAGCTTTCTTT
.,.,TRBJ1-4,TRBV3-1,14,CASSLRGLNEKLFF,TGTGCCAGCAGCCTACGAGGTCTTAATGAAAAACTGTTTTTT
.,.,TRBJ1-3,TRBV5-1,17,CASSITASTYSGNTIYF,TGCGCCAGCAGTATTACAGCCTCAACCTACTCTGGAAACACCATATATTTT
TRBD2,.,TRBJ2-1,TRBV10-3,15,CAIGQAGGPFNEQFF,TGTGCCATCGGGCAAGCGGGAGGGCCATTCAATGAGCAGTTCTTC
.,.,TRBJ2-5,TRBV2,12,CASTEGWETQYF,TGTGCCAGCACCGAGGGTTGGGAGACCCAGTACTTC
.,few,TRBJ2-1,TRBV10-3,13,CAIRSFGGDEQFF,TGTGCCATCAGATCCTTTGGTGGGGATGAGCAGTTCTTC
.,.,TRBJ1-1,TRBV12-3/TRBV12-4,11,CASSNVFEAFF,TGTGCCAGCAGCAACGTCTTTGAAGCTTTCTTT
.,few,TRBJ2-4,TRBV28,15,CASSLGQQAKNIQYF,TGTGCCAGCAGTTTAGGACAACAAGCCAAAAACATTCAGTACTTC
TRBD2,few,TRBJ2-1,TRBV7-8,14,CASSPGRGANEQFF,TGTGCCAGCAGCCCCGGGAGGGGGGCCAATGAGCAGTTCTTC
.,.,TRBJ1-2,TRBV11-2,13,CASTTGGIYGYTF,TGTGCCAGCACTACAGGAGGGATCTATGGCTACACCTTC
TRBD1,.,TRBJ2-7,TRBV29-1,12,CSVRQGAYEQYF,TGCAGCGTTAGGCAGGGGGCATACGAGCAGTACTTC
TRBD2,.,TRBJ2-1,TRBV27,13,CASMTSGDNEQFF,TGTGCCAGCATGACTAGCGGCGACAATGAGCAGTTCTTC
TRBD1,.,TRBJ1-2,TRBV20-1,15,CSAWTDRVRDYGYTF,TGCAGTGCTTGGACGGACAGGGTTCGGGACTATGGCTACACCTTC
.,.,TRBJ2-3,TRBV2,14,CASRDGQLTDTQYF,TGTGCCAGCAGAGACGGACAGTTGACAGATACGCAGTATTTT
.,few,TRBJ1-2,TRBV20-1,15,CSAKAPSPPIYGYTF,TGCAGTGCCAAGGCCCCCAGCCCGCCCATCTATGGCTACACCTTC
.,.,TRBJ2-4,TRBV10-3,14,CAISDGLAKNIQYF,TGTGCCATCAGTGACGGGCTAGCCAAAAACATTCAGTACTTC
.,few,TRBJ2-1,TRBV9,15,CASSAVAGGHNEQFF,TGTGCCAGCAGCGCAGTGGCCGGAGGACACAATGAGCAGTTCTTC
TRBD2,.,TRBJ2-5,TRBV6-5,17,CASSYRSGSRGKETQYF,TGTGCCAGCAGTTACCGTAGCGGGAGCCGCGGGAAAGAGACCCAGTACTTC
TRBD1,few,TRBJ2-7,TRBV7-9,15,CASSTGTGGIREQYF,TGTGCCAGCAGCACCGGGACAGGGGGTATTAGGGAGCAGTACTTC
TRBD2,few,TRBJ2-7,TRBV20-1,15,CSANPSGLAGLEQYF,TGCAGTGCAAACCCCTCGGGACTAGCGGGACTCGAGCAGTACTTC
TRBD1,.,TRBJ1-2,TRBV3-1,14,CASSPQGGAQGYTF,TGTGCCAGCAGCCCCCAAGGGGGCGCTCAGGGCTACACCTTC
.,.,TRBJ2-1,TRBV7-6,16,CASSFGAGTLRNEQFF,TGTGCCAGCAGCTTCGGTGCAGGGACGTTACGCAATGAGCAGTTCTTC
TRBD2,.,TRBJ2-5,TRBV28,13,CASRAGTIETQYF,TGTGCCAGCAGAGCCGGGACTATCGAGACCCAGTACTTC
TRBD1,few,TRBJ1-6,TRBV6-5,16,CASSYQDRGRVSPLHF,TGTGCCAGCAGTTACCAAGACAGGGGGCGCGTTTCACCCCTCCACTTT
TRBD1,.,TRBJ2-2,TRBV19,14,CASSPQGAGGELFF,TGTGCCAGTAGTCCCCAGGGGGCGGGCGGGGAGCTGTTTTTT